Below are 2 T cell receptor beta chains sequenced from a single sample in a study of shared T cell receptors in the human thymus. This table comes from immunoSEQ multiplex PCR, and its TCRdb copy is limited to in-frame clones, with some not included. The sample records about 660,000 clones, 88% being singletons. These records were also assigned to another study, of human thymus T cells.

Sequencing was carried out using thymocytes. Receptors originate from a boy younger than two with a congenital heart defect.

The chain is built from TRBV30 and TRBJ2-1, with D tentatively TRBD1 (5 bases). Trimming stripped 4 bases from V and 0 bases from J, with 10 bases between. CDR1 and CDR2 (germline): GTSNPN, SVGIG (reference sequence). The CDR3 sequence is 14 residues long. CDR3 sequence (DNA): TGTGCCTGGACCCGAAGGGGCTCCTACAATGAGCAGTTCTTC. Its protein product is CAWTRRGSYNEQFF.

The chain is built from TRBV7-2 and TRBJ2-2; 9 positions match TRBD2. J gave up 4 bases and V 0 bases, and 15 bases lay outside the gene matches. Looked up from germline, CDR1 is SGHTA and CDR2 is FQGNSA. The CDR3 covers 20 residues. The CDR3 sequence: CASSLAGRLAGRVGTGELFF. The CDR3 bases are TGTGCCAGCAGCTTAGCCGGGAGGCTAGCGGGAAGGGTGGGCACCGGGGAGCTGTTTTTT.